This T cell receptor (beta chain) originates from a study of identifying expanded T cells in peripheral blood. V was cut by 0 bases and J by 10 bases, with 7 bases left in between. The CDR3 extends over 12 amino acids. Germline loops: CDR1 SGHTA, CDR2 FQGNSA. No infections or other immune events were documented during collection. Regarding the study as a whole: Clone count variance between approximately two-week samples rose with total template count. Technical replicates showed around 1.1 changed clones; approximately two weeks about 16.4; four weeks 19.

A word on this clone: Its antigen is not identified.

Method: immunoSEQ multiplex PCR; TCRdb's copy keeps in-frame clones and lacks some. Of around 70,000 clones in the sample, roughly 90% were seen once. The chain carries TRBV7-2 and TRBJ2-1; D could derive from TRBD1 or TRBD2 (5 bases each). Sequenced: blood. This receptor was obtained from a person aged 18 to 70 in good health. In DNA, the CDR3 is TGTGCCAGCAGCTTAGCCAGGGAGGAGCAGTTCTTC. This encodes CASSLAREEQFF.